The clone carrying this T cell receptor (beta chain) was found once. Its antigen remains unidentified. Germline-derived CDR1 and CDR2 are MGHRA and YSYEKL. With 2 bases removed from V and 5 bases from J, the gap between germline ends came to 13 bases. There are 15 residues in the CDR3. MiXCR, run by TCRdb on the reads, gives a single entry per CDR3 protein. The sample carries 550,000 to 700,000 distinct CDR3 sequences, 40% recorded once. The data were taken from a study of T cell repertoires in cytomegalovirus infection. Study results and caveats: CMV carriers having the relevant HLA were flagged by cumulative public TCR beta family frequency.

The TCR comes from a human donor in good health (CMV status not recorded). Some clones in this sample may be carry-over from other donors' samples. The chain has TRBV4-1 and TRBJ1-5; D is uncertain. The specimen was cultured PBMCs, collected from culture after CMV antigen stimulation. The CDR3 loop is CASSQRIGHDQPQHF. CDR3 nucleotides: TGCGCCAGCAGCCAACGGATTGGTCATGATCAGCCCCAGCATTTT.